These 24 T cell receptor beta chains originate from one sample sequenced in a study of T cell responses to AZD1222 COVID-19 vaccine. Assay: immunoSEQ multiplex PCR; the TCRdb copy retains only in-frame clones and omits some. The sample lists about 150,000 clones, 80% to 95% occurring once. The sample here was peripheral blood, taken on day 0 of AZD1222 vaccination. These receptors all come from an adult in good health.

This CDR3 reads CASSIAGGGNQPQHF. The DNA for the CDR3 is TGTGCCAGTAGTATAGCGGGGGGGGGCAATCAGCCCCAGCATTTT. The J gene is TRBJ1-5, the V gene TRBV19, with D possibly TRBD1 on 5 matching bases. Germline V gene data show CDR1 as LNHDA and CDR2 as SQIVND (reference sequence). V was shortened by 1 base and J by 2 bases, with 9 bases between the two germline ends. CDR3 length equals 15 residues.

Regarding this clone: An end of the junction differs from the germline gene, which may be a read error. The CDR3: CASSLAGALGATQYF. The CDR3 DNA reads TGTGCCAGCAGCCTAGCGGGGGCCCTAGGGGCTACGCAGTATTTT. The rearrangement uses TRBV7-2 and TRBJ2-3; 10 bases align to TRBD2. The germline gives CDR1 SGHTA, CDR2 FQGNSA. CDR3 length: 15 amino acids.

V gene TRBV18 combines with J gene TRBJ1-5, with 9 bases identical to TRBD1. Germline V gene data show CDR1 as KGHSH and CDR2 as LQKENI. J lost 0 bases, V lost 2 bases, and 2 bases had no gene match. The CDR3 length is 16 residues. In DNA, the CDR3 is TGTGCCAGCTCACCAGGGACAGGGCTTAGCAATCAGCCCCAGCATTTT. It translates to CASSPGTGLSNQPQHF.

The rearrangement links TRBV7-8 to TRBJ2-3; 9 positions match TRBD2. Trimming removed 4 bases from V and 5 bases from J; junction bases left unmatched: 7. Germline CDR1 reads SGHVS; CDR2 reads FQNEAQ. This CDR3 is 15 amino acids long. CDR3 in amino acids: CASSWVAGVEDTQYF. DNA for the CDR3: TGTGCCAGCAGCTGGGTAGCGGGAGTCGAAGATACGCAGTATTTT.

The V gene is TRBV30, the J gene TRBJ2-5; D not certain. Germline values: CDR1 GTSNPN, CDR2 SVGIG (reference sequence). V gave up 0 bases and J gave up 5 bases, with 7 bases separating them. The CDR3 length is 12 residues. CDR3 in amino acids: CAWSVLGETQYF. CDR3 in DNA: TGTGCCTGGAGTGTACTTGGCGAGACCCAGTACTTC.

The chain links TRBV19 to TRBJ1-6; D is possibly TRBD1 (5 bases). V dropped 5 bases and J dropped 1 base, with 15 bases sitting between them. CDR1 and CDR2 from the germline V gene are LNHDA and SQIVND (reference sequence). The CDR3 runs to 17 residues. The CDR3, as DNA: TGTGCCAGTAGTGCCCGGGACGGACTATCCTATAATTCACCCCTCCACTTT. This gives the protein CASSARDGLSYNSPLHF.

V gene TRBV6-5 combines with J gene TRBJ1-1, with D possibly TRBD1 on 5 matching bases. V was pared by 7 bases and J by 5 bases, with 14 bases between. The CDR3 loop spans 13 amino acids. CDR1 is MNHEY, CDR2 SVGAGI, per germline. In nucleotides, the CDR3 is TGTGCCAGCACTTCCTCGGGGGTTACTGAAGCTTTCTTT. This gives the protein CASTSSGVTEAFF.

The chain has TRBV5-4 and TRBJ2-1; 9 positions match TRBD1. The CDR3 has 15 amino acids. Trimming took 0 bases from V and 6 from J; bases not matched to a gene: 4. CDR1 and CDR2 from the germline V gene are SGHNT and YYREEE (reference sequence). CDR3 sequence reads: CASSLGDRALNEQFF. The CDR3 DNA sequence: TGTGCCAGCAGCTTGGGGGACAGGGCCCTCAATGAGCAGTTCTTC.

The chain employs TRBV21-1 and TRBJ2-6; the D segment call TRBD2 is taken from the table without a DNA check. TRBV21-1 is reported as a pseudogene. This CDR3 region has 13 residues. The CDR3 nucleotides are TGTGCCAGCACGGGTGCCGGGGCCAACGTCCTGACTTTC. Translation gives CASTGAGANVLTF.

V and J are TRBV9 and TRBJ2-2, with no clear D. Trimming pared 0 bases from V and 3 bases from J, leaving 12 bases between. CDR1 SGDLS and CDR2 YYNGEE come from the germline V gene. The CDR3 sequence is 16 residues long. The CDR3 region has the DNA TGTGCCAGCAGCGTAGTGGTAGCCGACGACACCGGGGAGCTGTTTTTT. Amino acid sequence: CASSVVVADDTGELFF.

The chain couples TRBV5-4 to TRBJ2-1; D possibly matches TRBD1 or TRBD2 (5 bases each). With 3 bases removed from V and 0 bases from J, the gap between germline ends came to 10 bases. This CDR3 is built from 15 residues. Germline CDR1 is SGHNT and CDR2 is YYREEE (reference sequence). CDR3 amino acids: CASSWDLYSYNEQFF. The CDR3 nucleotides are TGTGCCAGCAGCTGGGACCTCTACTCCTACAATGAGCAGTTCTTC. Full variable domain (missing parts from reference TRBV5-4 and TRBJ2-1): ETGVTQSPTHLIKTRGQQVTLRCSSQSGHNTVSWYQQALGQGPQFIFQYYREEENGRGNFPPRFSGLQFPNYSSELNVNALELDDSALYLCASSWDLYSYNEQFFGPGTRLTVL.

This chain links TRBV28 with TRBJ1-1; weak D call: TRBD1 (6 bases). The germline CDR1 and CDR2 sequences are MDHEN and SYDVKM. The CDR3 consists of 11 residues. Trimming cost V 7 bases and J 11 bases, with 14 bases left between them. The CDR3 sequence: CASTPGTKAFF. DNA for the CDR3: TGTGCCAGCACCCCCGGGACAAAGGCTTTCTTT.

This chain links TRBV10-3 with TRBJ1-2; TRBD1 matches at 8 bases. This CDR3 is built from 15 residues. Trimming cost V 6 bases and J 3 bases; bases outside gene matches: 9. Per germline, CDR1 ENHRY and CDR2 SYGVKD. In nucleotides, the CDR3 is TGTGCCATCAGGACGTCGACAGGGGAAGACTATGGCTACACCTTC. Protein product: CAIRTSTGEDYGYTF.

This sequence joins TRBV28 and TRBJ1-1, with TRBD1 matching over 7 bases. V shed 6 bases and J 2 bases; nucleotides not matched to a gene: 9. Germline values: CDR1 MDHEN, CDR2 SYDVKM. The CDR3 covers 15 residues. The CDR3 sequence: CASSEGQAINTEAFF. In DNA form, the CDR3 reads TGTGCCAGCAGCGAAGGACAGGCCATTAACACTGAAGCTTTCTTT.

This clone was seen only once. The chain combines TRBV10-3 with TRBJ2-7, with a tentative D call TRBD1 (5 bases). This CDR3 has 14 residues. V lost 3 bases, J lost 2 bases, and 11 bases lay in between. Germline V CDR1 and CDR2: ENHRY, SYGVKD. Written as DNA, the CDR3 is TGTGCCATCAGTGAACGGACAAAAGCCTACGAGCAGTACTTC. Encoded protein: CAISERTKAYEQYF.

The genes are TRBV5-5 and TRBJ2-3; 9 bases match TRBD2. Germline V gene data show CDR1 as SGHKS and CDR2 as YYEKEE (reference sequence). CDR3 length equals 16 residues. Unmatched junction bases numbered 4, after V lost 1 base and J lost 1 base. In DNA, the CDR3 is TGTGCCAGCAGCTTGCTCGCTAGCGGGGGCACAGATACGCAGTATTTT. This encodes CASSLLASGGTDTQYF.

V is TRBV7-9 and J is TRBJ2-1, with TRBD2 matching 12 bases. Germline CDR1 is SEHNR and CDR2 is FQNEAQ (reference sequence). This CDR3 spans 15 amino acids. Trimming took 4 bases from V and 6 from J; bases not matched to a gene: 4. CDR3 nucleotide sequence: TGTGCCAGCAGCTCGCGGACTAGCGGGGCCAATGAGCAGTTCTTC. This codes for CASSSRTSGANEQFF.

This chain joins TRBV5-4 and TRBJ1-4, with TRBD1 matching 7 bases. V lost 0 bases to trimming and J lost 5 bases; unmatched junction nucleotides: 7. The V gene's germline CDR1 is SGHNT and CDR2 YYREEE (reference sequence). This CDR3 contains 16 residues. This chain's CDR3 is CASSLVGDSPNEKLFF. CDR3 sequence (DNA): TGTGCCAGCAGCTTGGTGGGGGACAGCCCGAATGAAAAACTGTTTTTT.

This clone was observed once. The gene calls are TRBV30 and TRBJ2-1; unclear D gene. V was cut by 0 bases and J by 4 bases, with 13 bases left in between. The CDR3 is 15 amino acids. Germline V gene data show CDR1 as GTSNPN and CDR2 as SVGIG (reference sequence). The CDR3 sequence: CAWSVTNGPYNEQFF. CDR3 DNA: TGTGCCTGGAGTGTAACCAATGGGCCTTACAATGAGCAGTTCTTC.

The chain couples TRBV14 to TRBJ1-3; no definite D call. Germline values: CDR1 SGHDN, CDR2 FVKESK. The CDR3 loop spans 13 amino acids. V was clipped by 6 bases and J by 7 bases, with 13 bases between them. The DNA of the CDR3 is TGTGCCAGCAGACCTTTGGGAGCTAACACCATATATTTT. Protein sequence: CASRPLGANTIYF. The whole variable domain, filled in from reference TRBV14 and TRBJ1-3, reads EAGVTQFPSHSVIEKGQTVTLRCDPISGHDNLYWYRRVMGKEIKFLLHFVKESKQDESGMPNNRFLAERTGGTYSTLKVQPAELEDSGVYFCASRPLGANTIYFGEGSWLTVV.

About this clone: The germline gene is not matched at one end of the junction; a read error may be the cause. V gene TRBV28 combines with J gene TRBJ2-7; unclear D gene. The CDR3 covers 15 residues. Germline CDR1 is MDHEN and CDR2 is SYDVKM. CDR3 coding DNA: TGTGCCAGCAGTTTACCCTCTAATCCCTCCCACGAGCAGTACTTC. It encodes CASSLPSNPSHEQYF.

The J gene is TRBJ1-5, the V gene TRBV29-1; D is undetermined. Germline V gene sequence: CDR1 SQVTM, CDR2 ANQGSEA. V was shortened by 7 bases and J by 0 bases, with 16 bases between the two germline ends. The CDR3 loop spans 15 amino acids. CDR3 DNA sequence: TGCAGCGGAAGGGAGGGTTTGGATAGCAATCAGCCCCAGCATTTT. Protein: CSGREGLDSNQPQHF.

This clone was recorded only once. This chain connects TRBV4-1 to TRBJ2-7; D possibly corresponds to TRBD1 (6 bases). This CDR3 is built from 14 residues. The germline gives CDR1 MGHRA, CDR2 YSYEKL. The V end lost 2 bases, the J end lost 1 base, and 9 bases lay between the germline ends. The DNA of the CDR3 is TGCGCCAGCAGCCAAACACAGGGTTCCTACGAGCAGTACTTC. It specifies CASSQTQGSYEQYF.

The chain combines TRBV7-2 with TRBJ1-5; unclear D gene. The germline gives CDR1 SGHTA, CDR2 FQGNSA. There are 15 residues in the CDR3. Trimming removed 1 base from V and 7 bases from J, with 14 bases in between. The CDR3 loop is CASSLERRIGQPQHF. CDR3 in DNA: TGTGCCAGCAGCTTAGAACGCCGGATCGGGCAGCCCCAGCATTTT.